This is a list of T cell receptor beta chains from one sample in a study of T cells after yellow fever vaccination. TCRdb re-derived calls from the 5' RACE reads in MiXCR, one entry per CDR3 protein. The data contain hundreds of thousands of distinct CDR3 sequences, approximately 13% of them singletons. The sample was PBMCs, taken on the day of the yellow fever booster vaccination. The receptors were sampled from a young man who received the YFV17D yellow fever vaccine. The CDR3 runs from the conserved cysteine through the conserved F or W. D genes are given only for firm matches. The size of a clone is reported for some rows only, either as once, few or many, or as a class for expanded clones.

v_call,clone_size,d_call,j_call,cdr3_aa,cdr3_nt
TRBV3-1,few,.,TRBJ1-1,CASSHRDRGTEAFF,TGTGCCAGCAGCCACCGTGACCGTGGGACTGAAGCTTTCTTT
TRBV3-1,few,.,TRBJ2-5,CASSQDLVTTETQYF,TGTGCCAGCAGCCAAGATCTGGTGACTACAGAGACCCAGTACTTC
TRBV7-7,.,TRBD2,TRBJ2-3,CASSNGLAGADTQYF,TGTGCTAGCAGCAACGGACTAGCGGGAGCAGATACGCAGTATTTT
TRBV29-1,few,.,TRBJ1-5,CSVPDRSPYHSNQPQHF,TGCAGCGTTCCCGACAGGTCACCTTATCATAGCAATCAGCCCCAGCATTTT
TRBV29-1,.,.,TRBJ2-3,CSVGGAHTQYF,TGCAGCGTTGGTGGGGCTCATACGCAGTATTTT
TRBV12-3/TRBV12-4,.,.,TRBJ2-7,CASSRSDKSSYEQYF,TGTGCCAGCAGTAGATCAGACAAGTCATCCTACGAGCAGTACTTC
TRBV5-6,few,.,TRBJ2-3,CASSLGGLKRTDTQYF,TGTGCCAGCAGCTTGGGGGGACTCAAACGCACAGATACGCAGTATTTT
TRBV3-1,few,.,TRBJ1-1,CASSQTGSGAFF,TGTGCCAGCAGCCAAACAGGGTCGGGGGCTTTCTTT
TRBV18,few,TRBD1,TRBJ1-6,CASSPKTGTRNSPLHF,TGTGCCAGCTCACCCAAGACAGGGACGAGGAATTCACCCCTCCACTTT
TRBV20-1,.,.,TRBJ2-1,CSARRWVDEQFF,TGCAGTGCTAGAAGGTGGGTTGACGAGCAGTTCTTC
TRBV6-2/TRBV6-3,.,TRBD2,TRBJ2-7,CATWSGRGYEQYF,TGTGCCACCTGGAGCGGGAGGGGTTACGAGCAGTACTTC
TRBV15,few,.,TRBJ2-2,CATSRGKGLANTGELFF,TGTGCCACCAGCAGAGGGAAGGGCCTAGCAAACACCGGGGAGCTGTTTTTT
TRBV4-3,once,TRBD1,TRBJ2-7,CASSQYKGGTYEQYF,TGCGCCAGCAGCCAGTATAAAGGGGGCACCTACGAGCAGTACTTC
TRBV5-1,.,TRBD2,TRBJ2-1,CASSSGLAGPRIYNEQFF,TGCGCCAGCAGCTCGGGACTAGCGGGACCCCGAATTTACAATGAGCAGTTCTTC
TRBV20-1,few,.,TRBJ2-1,CCASSPGSYNEQFF,.
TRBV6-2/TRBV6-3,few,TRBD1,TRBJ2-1,CASSHRQGNEQFF,TGTGCCAGCAGTCATCGACAGGGTAACGAGCAGTTCTTC
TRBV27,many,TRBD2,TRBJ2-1,CASSHGLADNEQFF,TGTGCCAGCAGCCATGGACTAGCGGACAATGAGCAGTTCTTC
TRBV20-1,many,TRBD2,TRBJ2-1,CSARVASGRAYNEQFF,TGCAGTGCTAGAGTTGCTAGCGGGAGGGCTTACAATGAGCAGTTCTTC
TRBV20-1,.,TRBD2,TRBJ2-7,CSARERETSYEQYF,TGCAGTGCTAGGGAGCGGGAGACTTCCTACGAGCAGTACTTC
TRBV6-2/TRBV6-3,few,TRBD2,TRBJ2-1,CASRYLAETYNEQFF,TGTGCCAGCCGGTATCTAGCGGAGACTTACAATGAGCAGTTCTTC
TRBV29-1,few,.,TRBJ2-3,CSVQRTDTQYF,TGCAGCGTTCAAAGGACAGATACGCAGTATTTT
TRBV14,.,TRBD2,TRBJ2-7,CASSKSGSHYEQYF,TGTGCCAGCAGCAAGAGCGGGAGCCACTACGAGCAGTACTTC
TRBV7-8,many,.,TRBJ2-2,CASSLVDTGELFF,TGTGCCAGCAGTCTGGTGGACACCGGGGAGCTGTTTTTT
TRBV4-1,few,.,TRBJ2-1,CASSQDPVGSYNEQFF,TGCGCCAGCAGCCAAGATCCAGTCGGCTCCTACAATGAGCAGTTCTTC
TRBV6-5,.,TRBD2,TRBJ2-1,CASSYGPPSGRGEQFF,TGTGCCAGCAGTTACGGACCCCCTAGCGGGAGGGGTGAGCAGTTCTTC
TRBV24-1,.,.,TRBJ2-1,CATSVGPKQGIVYEQFF,TGTGCCACCAGTGTAGGGCCGAAGCAGGGGATCGTCTATGAGCAGTTCTTC
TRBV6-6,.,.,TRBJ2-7,CASSPPTVYEQYF,TGTGCCAGCAGCCCCCCGACCGTTTACGAGCAGTACTTC
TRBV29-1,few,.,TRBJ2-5,CSVQRSLQETQYF,TGCAGCGTTCAGAGGAGTTTACAAGAGACCCAGTACTTC
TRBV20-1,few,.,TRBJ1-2,CSAAGGNRNYGYTF,TGCAGTGCCGCCGGAGGGAATCGGAACTATGGCTACACCTTC
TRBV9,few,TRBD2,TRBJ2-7,CASSPGTSGVSPYEQYF,TGTGCCAGCAGCCCCGGGACTAGCGGGGTCTCCCCCTACGAGCAGTACTTC
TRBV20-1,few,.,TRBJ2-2,CSANRDAGELFF,TGCAGTGCAAACAGGGATGCCGGGGAGCTGTTTTTT
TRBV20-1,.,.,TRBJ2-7,CSARVGPPDSEQYF,TGCAGTGCTAGAGTTGGACCTCCGGACAGCGAGCAGTACTTC
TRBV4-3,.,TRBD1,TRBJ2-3,CASSQGQGTQYF,TGCGCCAGCAGCCAGGGACAGGGGACGCAGTATTTT
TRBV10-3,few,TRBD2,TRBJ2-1,CAISDLAGAGYNEQFF,TGTGCCATCAGTGATCTAGCGGGAGCTGGTTACAATGAGCAGTTCTTC
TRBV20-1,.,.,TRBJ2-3,CSARDQAVTQYF,TGCAGTGCTAGAGACCAAGCAGTTACGCAGTATTTT
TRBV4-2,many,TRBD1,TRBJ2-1,CASSQTSSRGFYNEQFF,TGTGCCAGCAGCCAAACGTCAAGCAGGGGGTTCTACAATGAGCAGTTCTTC
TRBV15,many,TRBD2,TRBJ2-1,CATIAGRGEQFF,TGTGCCACCATAGCGGGGCGGGGTGAGCAGTTCTTC